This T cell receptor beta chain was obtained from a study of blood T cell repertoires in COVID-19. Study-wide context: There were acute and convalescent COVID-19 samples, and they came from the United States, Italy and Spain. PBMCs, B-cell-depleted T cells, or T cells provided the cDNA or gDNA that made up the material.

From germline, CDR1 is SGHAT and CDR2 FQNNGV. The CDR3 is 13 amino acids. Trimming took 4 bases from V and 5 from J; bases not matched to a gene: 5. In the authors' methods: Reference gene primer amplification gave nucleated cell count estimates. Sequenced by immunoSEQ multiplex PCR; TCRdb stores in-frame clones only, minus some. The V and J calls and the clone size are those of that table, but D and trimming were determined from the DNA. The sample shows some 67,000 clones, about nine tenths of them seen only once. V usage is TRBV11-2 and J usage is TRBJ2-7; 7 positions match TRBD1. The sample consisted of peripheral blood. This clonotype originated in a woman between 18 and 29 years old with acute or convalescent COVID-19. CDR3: CASSSDRANEQYF. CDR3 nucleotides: TGTGCCAGCAGCTCCGACAGGGCTAACGAGCAGTACTTC.